These 13 T cell receptor beta chains originate from one sample sequenced in a study. A single record per CDR3 protein comes from TCRdb applying MiXCR to the RT-PCR reads. The repertoire holds about 700,000 distinct CDR3 sequences, with 11% to 15% as singletons. The sample was memory CD4+ T cells from blood. These receptors all stem from a female donor in good health, serving as a healthy control.

This clonotype was seen repeatedly, ten times or more. The rearrangement uses TRBV11-2 and TRBJ2-1, with unresolved D. The length of the CDR3 is 18 residues. CDR1 SGHAT and CDR2 FQNNGV come from the germline V gene. V was cut by 5 bases and J by 0 bases, with 20 bases left in between. This CDR3 is CASSAGRSRPSSYNEQFF. In DNA form, the CDR3 reads TGTGCCAGCAGCGCCGGCCGCTCCCGACCCAGCTCCTACAATGAGCAGTTCTTC.

This clonotype was detected ten times or more. The chain recombines TRBV20-1 with TRBJ2-7, with D hard to call. The CDR3 runs 14 residues. Trimming cost V 6 bases and J 0 bases, with 15 bases left between them. In germline, CDR1 is DFQATT, CDR2 SNEGSKA (reference sequence). The CDR3 region has the DNA TGCAGTGCCAAACAATTCACCAGCTCCTACGAGCAGTACTTC. Its protein is CSAKQFTSSYEQYF.

This clonotype was seen a few times. The V call is TRBV4-3, the J call TRBJ2-5; possibly TRBD1 or TRBD2 for D (5 bases each). CDR3 length: 16 residues. Trimming stripped 1 base from V and 7 bases from J, with 19 bases between. Germline CDR1 LGHNA, CDR2 YSLEER. CDR3 sequence reads: CASSQGGGGEGRTQYF. The CDR3 bases are TGCGCCAGCAGCCAAGGGGGTGGGGGTGAAGGCCGGACCCAGTACTTC.

This clonotype showed up just a few times. The V gene is TRBV12-3 or TRBV12-4, the J gene TRBJ2-1; the match to TRBD2 covers 12 bases. V was pared by 6 bases and J by 6 bases, with 6 bases of the junction left unmatched. The CDR3 runs 15 residues. The CDR3 sequence is CASRPPGLAGNEQFF. The CDR3, as DNA: TGTGCCAGCAGGCCCCCGGGACTAGCGGGCAATGAGCAGTTCTTC.

J is TRBJ2-7 and V is TRBV6-5, with TRBD2 identical over 7 bases. The CDR3 loop spans 14 amino acids. Germline CDR1 MNHEY, CDR2 SVGAGI. The ends lost 0 bases at V and 5 bases at J; junction bases unmatched: 4. CDR3 region: CASSYSRGSHEQYF. The CDR3 region has the DNA TGTGCCAGCAGTTACTCGCGCGGGAGCCACGAGCAGTACTTC.

The chain uses TRBV7-3 and TRBJ2-3; tentatively, D is TRBD2 (6 bases). Trimming took off 3 bases at V and 4 bases at J, with 11 bases between the two ends. CDR1 and CDR2 (germline): SGHTA, FQGTGA. This CDR3 comprises 14 residues. The CDR3 DNA reads as TGTGCCAGCAGCTTGGACTCTAGCGCAGATACGCAGTATTTT. This sequence encodes CASSLDSSADTQYF.

This clonotype was counted at least ten times. CDR3 nucleotides: TGCAGTGCTACCGGGGATGGCTACACCTTC. This gives the protein CSATGDGYTF. The J gene is TRBJ1-2, the V gene TRBV20-1; D unresolved. V was cut by 4 bases and J by 6 bases, with 6 bases left in between. The CDR3 sequence is 10 residues long. From germline, CDR1 is DFQATT and CDR2 SNEGSKA (reference sequence).

This clonotype was picked up a small number of times. The rearrangement joins TRBV10-3 to TRBJ1-2; D may be TRBD1 (5 bases). Between the trimmed V and J ends, which lost 4 bases and 3 bases, there was a span of 12 bases. CDR3 size: 14 residues. Germline values: CDR1 ENHRY, CDR2 SYGVKD. CDR3 DNA: TGTGCCATCAGTGCGACGGGGGACTACTATGGCTACACCTTC. Amino acid sequence: CAISATGDYYGYTF.

The V call is TRBV15, the J call TRBJ1-4; D is uncertain. CDR3 length: 14 amino acids. The germline V and J ends were trimmed by 1 base and 4 bases, with 7 bases remaining between them. Germline CDR1 LNHNV, CDR2 YYDKDF (reference sequence). In DNA, the CDR3 is TGTGCCACCAGCAGAGTCGGTCTTAATGAAAAACTGTTTTTT. It encodes CATSRVGLNEKLFF.

By frequency in the sample, this clonotype is medium-sized. The genes are TRBV6-2 or TRBV6-3 and TRBJ2-2, with a tentative D call TRBD1 (5 bases). Germline lookup yields CDR1 MNHEY and CDR2 SVGEGT. The ends were cut back, 10 bases at V and 3 bases at J, with 15 bases in the middle. The CDR3 covers 14 residues. CDR3: CATTDTTHTGELFF. CDR3 sequence (DNA): TGTGCCACGACAGATACGACCCACACCGGGGAGCTGTTTTTT.

The V gene is TRBV20-1, the J gene TRBJ1-5; TRBD1 agrees at 9 bases. Germline V gives CDR1 DFQATT, CDR2 SNEGSKA (reference sequence). The CDR3 is 18 residues long. The ends lost 2 bases at V and 0 bases at J; junction bases unmatched: 11. The CDR3 loop is CSARSTGTGSYSNQPQHF. The CDR3 DNA reads as TGCAGTGCTAGATCTACCGGGACAGGGAGTTATAGCAATCAGCCCCAGCATTTT.

The chain employs TRBV5-1 and TRBJ2-3; 12 nucleotides line up with TRBD2. The V gene's germline CDR1 is SGHRS and CDR2 YFSETQ. The CDR3 is 17 residues long. J was trimmed by 6 bases and V by 4 bases; bases with no gene match: 12. In DNA form, the CDR3 reads TGCGCCAGCAGCACCCTTCTTGCTAGCGGGGGGGCTGATACGCAGTATTTT. Its translation: CASSTLLASGGADTQYF.

This clonotype was seen only a few times. In DNA form, the CDR3 reads TGCGCCAGCAGCCAACTAGGACAGGGTGATGGCTACACCTTC. It translates to CASSQLGQGDGYTF. V gene TRBV5-1 combines with J gene TRBJ1-2, with 8 bases matching TRBD1. With 4 bases clipped from V and 6 bases from J, the junction kept 8 bases outside the gene matches. CDR1 and CDR2 (germline): SGHRS, YFSETQ. The CDR3 is made up of 14 amino acids.